This T cell receptor beta chain was obtained from a study of T cells after yellow fever vaccination. It was through 5'RACE template switching that TCR cDNA was made, with a universal primer site and UMIs added. TCRdb passed the 5' RACE reads through MiXCR, listing each CDR3 protein once. Among about 350,000 distinct CDR3 sequences listed, 8% to 9.5% were seen once. The germline V and J ends were trimmed by 1 base and 2 bases, with 21 bases remaining between them. CDR3 size: 18 residues. Germline CDR1 and CDR2: SGHAT and FQDESV (reference sequence). A note on this clonotype: Its antigen remains unknown.

General study findings and limits: Secondary responses were weaker yet peaked faster, day 5 versus 15. Clones that expanded after primary vaccination mostly reappeared after the booster (around 96% CD4, roughly 90% CD8). Researchers noted that a small share of clonotypes showed up in both CD4 and CD8 compartments.

Sequencing was performed on PBMCs, taken about 49 days after the first yellow fever vaccination. The TCR sequence derives from a man aged 18 to 35 who received the YFV17D yellow fever vaccine. This sequence joins TRBV11-1 and TRBJ2-7; D is uncertain. CDR3: CASSLVVWIPTYAYEQYV. The CDR3 DNA sequence: TGTGCCAGCAGCTTAGTCGTCTGGATCCCGACCTACGCCTACGAGCAGTACGTC.